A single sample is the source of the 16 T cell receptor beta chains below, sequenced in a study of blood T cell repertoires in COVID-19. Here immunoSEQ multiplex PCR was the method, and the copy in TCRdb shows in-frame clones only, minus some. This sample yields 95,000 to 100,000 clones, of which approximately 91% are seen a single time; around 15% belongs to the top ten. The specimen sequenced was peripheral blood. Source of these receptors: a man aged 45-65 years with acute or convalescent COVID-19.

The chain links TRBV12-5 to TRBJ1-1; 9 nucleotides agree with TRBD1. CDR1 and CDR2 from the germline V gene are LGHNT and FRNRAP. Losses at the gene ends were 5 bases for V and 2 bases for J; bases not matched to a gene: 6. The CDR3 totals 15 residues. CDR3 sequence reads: CASGRGTGPNTEAFF. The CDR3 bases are TGTGCTAGTGGTCGAGGGACAGGGCCTAACACTGAAGCTTTCTTT. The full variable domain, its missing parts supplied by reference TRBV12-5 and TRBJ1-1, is DARVTQTPRHKVTEMGQEVTMRCQPILGHNTVFWYRQTMMQGLELLAYFRNRAPLDDSGMPKDRFSAEMPDATLATLKIQPSEPRDSAVYFCASGRGTGPNTEAFFGQGTRLTVV.

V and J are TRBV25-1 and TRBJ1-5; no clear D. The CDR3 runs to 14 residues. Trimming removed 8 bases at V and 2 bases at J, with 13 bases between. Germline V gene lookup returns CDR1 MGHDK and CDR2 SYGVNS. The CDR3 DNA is TGTGCCAGCGCGAAATCCGGGGGCAATCAGCCCCAGCATTTT. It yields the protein CASAKSGGNQPQHF.

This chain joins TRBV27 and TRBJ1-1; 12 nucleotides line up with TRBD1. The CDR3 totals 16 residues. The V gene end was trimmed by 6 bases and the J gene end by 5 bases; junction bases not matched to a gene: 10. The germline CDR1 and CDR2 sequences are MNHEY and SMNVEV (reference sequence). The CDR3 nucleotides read TGTGCCAGCAGAACCGGGACAGGGGGCCCGAGTACTGAAGCTTTCTTT. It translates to CASRTGTGGPSTEAFF.

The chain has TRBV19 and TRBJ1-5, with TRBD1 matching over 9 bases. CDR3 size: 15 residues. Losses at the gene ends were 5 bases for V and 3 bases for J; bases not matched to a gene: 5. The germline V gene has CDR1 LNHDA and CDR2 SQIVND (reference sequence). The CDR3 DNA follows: TGTGCCAGTAGTTGGGGACAGGGAGTCAATCAGCCCCAGCATTTT. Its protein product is CASSWGQGVNQPQHF.

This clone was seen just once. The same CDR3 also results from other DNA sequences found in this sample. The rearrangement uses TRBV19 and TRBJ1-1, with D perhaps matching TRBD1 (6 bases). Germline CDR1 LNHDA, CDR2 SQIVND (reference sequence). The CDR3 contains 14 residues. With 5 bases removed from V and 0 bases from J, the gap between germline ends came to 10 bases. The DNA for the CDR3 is TGTGCCAGTAGTCCACAGGGATTGAACACTGAAGCTTTCTTT. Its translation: CASSPQGLNTEAFF.

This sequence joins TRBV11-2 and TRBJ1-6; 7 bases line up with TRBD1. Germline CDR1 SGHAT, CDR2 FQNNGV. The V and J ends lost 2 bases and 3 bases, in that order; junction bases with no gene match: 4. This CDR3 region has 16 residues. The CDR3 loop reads CASSLQGGLYNSPLHF. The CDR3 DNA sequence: TGTGCCAGCAGCTTACAGGGGGGACTCTATAATTCACCCCTCCACTTT.

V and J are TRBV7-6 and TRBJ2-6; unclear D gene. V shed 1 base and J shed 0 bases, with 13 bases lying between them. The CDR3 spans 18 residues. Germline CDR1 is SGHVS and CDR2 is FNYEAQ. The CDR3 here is CASSLGPAASSGANVLTF. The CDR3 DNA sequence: TGTGCCAGCAGCTTAGGTCCGGCGGCGAGCTCTGGGGCCAACGTCCTGACTTTC.

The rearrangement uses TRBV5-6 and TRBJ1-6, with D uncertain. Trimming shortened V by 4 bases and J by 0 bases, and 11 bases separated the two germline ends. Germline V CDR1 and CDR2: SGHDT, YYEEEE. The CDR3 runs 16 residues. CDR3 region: CASSPPSSSYNSPLHF. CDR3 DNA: TGTGCCAGCAGCCCCCCTTCGAGCTCCTATAATTCACCCCTCCACTTT.

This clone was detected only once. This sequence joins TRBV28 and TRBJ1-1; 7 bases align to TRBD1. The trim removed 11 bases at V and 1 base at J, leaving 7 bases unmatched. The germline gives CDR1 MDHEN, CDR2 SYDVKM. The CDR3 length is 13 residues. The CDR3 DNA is TGTGCCGGCCACAGGGGTCCGAACACTGAAGCTTTCTTT. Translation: CAGHRGPNTEAFF.

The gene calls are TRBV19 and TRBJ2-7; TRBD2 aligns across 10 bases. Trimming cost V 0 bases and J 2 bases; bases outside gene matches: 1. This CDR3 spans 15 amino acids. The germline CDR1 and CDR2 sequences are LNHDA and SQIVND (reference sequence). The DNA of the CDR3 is TGTGCCAGTAGTATAGATAGCGGGGGGACCTACGAGCAGTACTTC. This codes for CASSIDSGGTYEQYF.

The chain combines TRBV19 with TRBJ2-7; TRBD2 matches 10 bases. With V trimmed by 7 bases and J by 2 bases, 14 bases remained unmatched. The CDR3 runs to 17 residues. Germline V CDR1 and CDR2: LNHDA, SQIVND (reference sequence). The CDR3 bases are TGTGCCAGTACCACGACTAGCGGGTCGTTCATGCCCTACGAGCAGTACTTC. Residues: CASTTTSGSFMPYEQYF.

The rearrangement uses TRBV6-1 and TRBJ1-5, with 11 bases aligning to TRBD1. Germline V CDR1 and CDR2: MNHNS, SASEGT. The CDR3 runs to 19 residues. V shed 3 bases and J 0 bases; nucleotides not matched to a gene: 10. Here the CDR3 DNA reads TGTGCCAGCAGTGACCAAGGACAGGGGGCAGGGTATAGCAATCAGCCCCAGCATTTT. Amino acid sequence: CASSDQGQGAGYSNQPQHF.

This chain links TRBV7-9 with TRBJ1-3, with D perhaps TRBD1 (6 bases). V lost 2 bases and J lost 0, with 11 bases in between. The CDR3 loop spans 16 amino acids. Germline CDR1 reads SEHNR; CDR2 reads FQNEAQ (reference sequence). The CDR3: CASSLWGQASGNTIYF. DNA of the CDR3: TGTGCCAGCAGCTTATGGGGACAAGCCTCTGGAAACACCATATATTTT.

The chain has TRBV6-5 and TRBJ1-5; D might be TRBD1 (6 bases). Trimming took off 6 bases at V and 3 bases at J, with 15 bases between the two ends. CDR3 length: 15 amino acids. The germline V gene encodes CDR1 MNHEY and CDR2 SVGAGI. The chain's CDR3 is CASRPTGFANQPQHF. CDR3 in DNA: TGTGCCAGCAGACCCACAGGGTTTGCCAATCAGCCCCAGCATTTT.

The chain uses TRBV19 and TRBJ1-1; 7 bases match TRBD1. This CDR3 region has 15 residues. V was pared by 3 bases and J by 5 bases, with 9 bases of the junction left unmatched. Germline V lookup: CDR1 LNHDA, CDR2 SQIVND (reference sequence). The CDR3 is CASSIQGVSRTEAFF. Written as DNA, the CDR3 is TGTGCCAGTAGTATCCAGGGGGTTTCGAGAACTGAAGCTTTCTTT.

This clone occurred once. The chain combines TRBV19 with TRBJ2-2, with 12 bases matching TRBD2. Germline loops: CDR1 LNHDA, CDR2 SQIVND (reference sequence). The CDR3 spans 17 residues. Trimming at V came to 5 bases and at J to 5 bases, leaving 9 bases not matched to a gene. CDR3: CASSLLAGGPGTGELFF. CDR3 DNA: TGTGCCAGTAGTCTGCTAGCGGGGGGGCCAGGGACCGGGGAGCTGTTTTTT.